The clone carrying this T cell receptor beta chain was found a few times. As yet, its antigen is unknown. Tumor tissue was taken before any definitive surgery or chemotherapy was given. The data originate from a study of high-grade serous ovarian cancer treatment subgroups. Broader study findings: The analyses considered CDR3 and ignored CDR1 and CDR2.

V lost 0 bases to trimming and J lost 9 bases, with 8 bases between them. The CDR3 loop spans 12 amino acids. The germline V gene has CDR1 SGHDN and CDR2 FVKESK. Here immunoSEQ multiplex PCR was the method, and the copy in TCRdb shows in-frame clones only, minus some. The data show 300 to 400 clones, approximately 78% seen once. The chain joins TRBV14 to TRBJ1-1; tentative D call: TRBD1 (5 bases). This receptor was obtained from a human donor with high-grade serous ovarian cancer. The sequenced material came from tumor tissue. The DNA of the CDR3 is TGTGCCAGCAGCCAAGACAGGGCCAAAGCTTTCTTT. Encoded protein: CASSQDRAKAFF. Drawing the rest from reference TRBV14 and TRBJ1-1, the complete variable domain is EAGVTQFPSHSVIEKGQTVTLRCDPISGHDNLYWYRRVMGKEIKFLLHFVKESKQDESGMPNNRFLAERTGGTYSTLKVQPAELEDSGVYFCASSQDRAKAFFGQGTRLTVV.